Listed below are T cell receptor beta chains from one sample, sequenced in a study of vaccination and CD4 T cells after COVID-19. MiXCR, run by TCRdb on the PCR reads, gives a single entry per CDR3 protein. This sample has fewer than 16,000 distinct CDR3 sequences; 53% occur once, and the top ten carry under 13%. Their target antigens are unknown. What was sequenced was CD4+ T cells from blood, cultured in vitro. Every receptor here comes from a human donor who had recovered from COVID-19. Both conserved end residues are part of each CDR3. The order of the fields is J gene, V gene, clone size, CDR3 length, D gene, CDR3 protein, CDR3 DNA. D genes are given only for firm matches. The size field is filled for only some rows; it gives once, few, many or a size class.

j_call: TRBJ1-4; v_call: TRBV2; clone_size: -; cdr3_length: 13; d_call: -; cdr3_aa: CASSRARGEKLFF; cdr3_nt: TGTGCCAGCAGTCGGGCCAGGGGTGAAAAACTGTTTTTT
j_call: TRBJ1-5; v_call: TRBV27; clone_size: few; cdr3_length: 14; d_call: -; cdr3_aa: CASSLYGVNQPQHF; cdr3_nt: TGTGCCAGCAGTTTATATGGGGTAAATCAGCCCCAGCATTTT
j_call: TRBJ1-2; v_call: TRBV28; clone_size: -; cdr3_length: 13; d_call: -; cdr3_aa: CASSTQGSYGYTF; cdr3_nt: TGTGCCAGCAGTACCCAGGGATCCTATGGCTACACCTTC
j_call: TRBJ1-6; v_call: TRBV6-5; clone_size: few; cdr3_length: 18; d_call: TRBD1; cdr3_aa: CASSYGQALSSYNSPLHF; cdr3_nt: TGTGCCAGCAGTTACGGACAGGCGCTGAGCTCCTATAATTCACCCCTCCACTTT
j_call: TRBJ2-7; v_call: TRBV24-1; clone_size: -; cdr3_length: 15; d_call: TRBD2; cdr3_aa: CATSDSGGSNDEQYF; cdr3_nt: TGTGCCACCAGTGATTCTGGCGGGAGTAACGACGAGCAGTACTTC
j_call: TRBJ2-1; v_call: TRBV6-1; clone_size: -; cdr3_length: 16; d_call: -; cdr3_aa: CASRVAKTEQNNEQFF; cdr3_nt: TGTGCCAGCAGGGTAGCCAAAACAGAACAGAACAATGAGCAGTTCTTC
j_call: TRBJ1-5; v_call: TRBV6-1; clone_size: -; cdr3_length: 13; d_call: -; cdr3_aa: CASRGWGDQPQHF; cdr3_nt: TGTGCCAGCAGGGGATGGGGGGATCAGCCCCAGCATTTT
j_call: TRBJ2-5; v_call: TRBV6-1; clone_size: few; cdr3_length: 15; d_call: TRBD2; cdr3_aa: CASRGLAGWGETQYF; cdr3_nt: TGTGCCAGCAGGGGACTAGCGGGATGGGGAGAGACCCAGTACTTC
j_call: TRBJ2-2; v_call: TRBV19; clone_size: -; cdr3_length: 15; d_call: -; cdr3_aa: CASSRGAANTGELFF; cdr3_nt: TGTGCCAGTAGTCGGGGGGCAGCCAACACCGGGGAGCTGTTTTTT
j_call: TRBJ2-7; v_call: TRBV7-9; clone_size: -; cdr3_length: 14; d_call: -; cdr3_aa: CASSLEAVGYEQYF; cdr3_nt: TGTGCCAGCAGCTTAGAGGCGGTTGGTTACGAGCAGTACTTC
j_call: TRBJ2-3; v_call: TRBV20-1; clone_size: -; cdr3_length: 15; d_call: TRBD1; cdr3_aa: CSARDVGGSFNTQYF; cdr3_nt: TGCAGTGCTAGAGACGTAGGGGGCAGTTTTAATACGCAGTATTTT
j_call: TRBJ2-7; v_call: TRBV20-1; clone_size: -; cdr3_length: 12; d_call: -; cdr3_aa: CSAGAGGFGQYF; cdr3_nt: TGCAGTGCTGGGGCCGGGGGATTTGGGCAGTACTTC
j_call: TRBJ1-2; v_call: TRBV10-1; clone_size: -; cdr3_length: 13; d_call: -; cdr3_aa: CASSERQEYGYTF; cdr3_nt: TGCGCCAGCAGTGAAAGACAGGAGTATGGCTACACCTTC
j_call: TRBJ2-5; v_call: TRBV7-3; clone_size: few; cdr3_length: 13; d_call: -; cdr3_aa: CASSGGAGETQYF; cdr3_nt: TGTGCCAGCAGCGGAGGGGCGGGAGAGACCCAGTACTTC
j_call: TRBJ2-3; v_call: TRBV20-1; clone_size: -; cdr3_length: 16; d_call: -; cdr3_aa: CSAHNPRGIHQDTQYF; cdr3_nt: TGCAGTGCCCACAATCCAAGAGGTATTCATCAAGATACGCAGTATTTT
j_call: TRBJ2-3; v_call: TRBV7-2; clone_size: -; cdr3_length: 14; d_call: -; cdr3_aa: CASSLQRNTDTQYF; cdr3_nt: TGTGCCAGCAGCTTACAGCGGAACACAGATACGCAGTATTTT
j_call: TRBJ1-4; v_call: TRBV19; clone_size: -; cdr3_length: 14; d_call: -; cdr3_aa: CASSTTGLRGKLFF; cdr3_nt: TGTGCCAGTAGTACCACAGGGCTAAGAGGAAAACTGTTTTTT
j_call: TRBJ2-7; v_call: TRBV20-1; clone_size: -; cdr3_length: 13; d_call: -; cdr3_aa: CSARGTETYEQYF; cdr3_nt: TGCAGTGCTAGGGGGACCGAAACCTACGAGCAGTACTTC
j_call: TRBJ2-1; v_call: TRBV20-1; clone_size: few; cdr3_length: 12; d_call: -; cdr3_aa: CSAGTPGLEQFF; cdr3_nt: TGCAGTGCTGGAACCCCCGGACTTGAGCAGTTCTTC
j_call: TRBJ2-5; v_call: TRBV24-1; clone_size: -; cdr3_length: 13; d_call: -; cdr3_aa: CATSVAGEETQYF; cdr3_nt: TGTGCCACCAGTGTGGCAGGGGAAGAGACCCAGTACTTC
j_call: TRBJ2-1; v_call: TRBV5-1; clone_size: -; cdr3_length: 14; d_call: -; cdr3_aa: CASRQLPSYNEQFF; cdr3_nt: TGCGCCAGCAGACAGCTCCCCTCCTACAATGAGCAGTTCTTC
j_call: TRBJ2-3; v_call: TRBV6-1; clone_size: -; cdr3_length: 17; d_call: TRBD2; cdr3_aa: CASRTPGGGGASDTQYF; cdr3_nt: TGTGCCAGCAGGACTCCGGGAGGCGGGGGGGCCTCCGATACGCAGTATTTT
j_call: TRBJ1-1; v_call: TRBV10-2; clone_size: -; cdr3_length: 16; d_call: -; cdr3_aa: CASRLSGYRENTEAFF; cdr3_nt: TGCGCCAGCAGATTATCCGGCTACAGGGAGAACACTGAAGCTTTCTTT
j_call: TRBJ2-1; v_call: TRBV28; clone_size: -; cdr3_length: 13; d_call: -; cdr3_aa: CASSLGNLNEQFF; cdr3_nt: TGTGCCAGCAGTTTAGGGAATCTAAATGAGCAGTTCTTC
j_call: TRBJ2-3; v_call: TRBV6-5; clone_size: -; cdr3_length: 15; d_call: -; cdr3_aa: CASSYGRGWADTQYF; cdr3_nt: TGTGCCAGCAGTTACGGCAGGGGTTGGGCAGATACGCAGTATTTT
j_call: TRBJ1-2; v_call: TRBV28; clone_size: -; cdr3_length: 14; d_call: TRBD1; cdr3_aa: CASSRQGAGQVYTF; cdr3_nt: TGTGCCAGCAGCCGACAGGGGGCGGGACAAGTCTACACCTTC
j_call: TRBJ1-2; v_call: TRBV6-1; clone_size: few; cdr3_length: 13; d_call: TRBD1; cdr3_aa: CASSRGQGYGYTF; cdr3_nt: TGTGCCAGCAGTCGCGGACAGGGCTATGGCTACACCTTC
j_call: TRBJ2-2; v_call: TRBV7-9; clone_size: -; cdr3_length: 15; d_call: -; cdr3_aa: CASSPLGINTGELFF; cdr3_nt: TGTGCCAGCAGCCCCCTCGGGATTAACACCGGGGAGCTGTTTTTT
j_call: TRBJ2-2; v_call: TRBV5-1; clone_size: -; cdr3_length: 14; d_call: TRBD1; cdr3_aa: CASSHGQGTGELFF; cdr3_nt: TGCGCCAGCAGCCACGGACAGGGAACCGGGGAGCTGTTTTTT
j_call: TRBJ2-1; v_call: TRBV27; clone_size: few; cdr3_length: 13; d_call: -; cdr3_aa: CASSLQEHNEQFF; cdr3_nt: TGTGCCAGCAGTTTACAGGAACACAATGAGCAGTTCTTC
j_call: TRBJ1-5; v_call: TRBV27; clone_size: -; cdr3_length: 16; d_call: -; cdr3_aa: CASSLIGTTRNQPQHF; cdr3_nt: TGTGCCAGCAGTTTAATTGGGACCACTCGCAATCAGCCCCAGCATTTT
j_call: TRBJ1-5; v_call: TRBV20-1; clone_size: few; cdr3_length: 16; d_call: TRBD1; cdr3_aa: CSARPTGVISNQPQHF; cdr3_nt: TGCAGTGCTAGACCCACAGGGGTAATTAGCAATCAGCCCCAGCATTTT
j_call: TRBJ1-3; v_call: TRBV6-1; clone_size: -; cdr3_length: 13; d_call: -; cdr3_aa: CASSNPSGNTIYF; cdr3_nt: TGTGCCAGCAGTAATCCCTCTGGAAACACCATATATTTT
j_call: TRBJ2-7; v_call: TRBV21-1; clone_size: -; cdr3_length: 17; d_call: -; cdr3_aa: CASSGITGTASSYEQYF; cdr3_nt: TGTGCCAGCAGCGGAATAACCGGGACTGCGAGCTCCTACGAGCAGTACTTC
j_call: TRBJ2-7; v_call: TRBV7-6; clone_size: once; cdr3_length: 15; d_call: TRBD1; cdr3_aa: CASSLGPGQSYEQYF; cdr3_nt: TGTGCCAGCAGCTTAGGCCCGGGACAGTCCTACGAGCAGTACTTC
j_call: TRBJ2-1; v_call: TRBV14; clone_size: -; cdr3_length: 11; d_call: -; cdr3_aa: CASSLYNEQFF; cdr3_nt: TGTGCCAGCAGCCTGTACAATGAGCAGTTCTTC
j_call: TRBJ1-2; v_call: TRBV24-1; clone_size: -; cdr3_length: 14; d_call: -; cdr3_aa: CATSDLGINYGYTF; cdr3_nt: TGTGCCACCAGTGATTTAGGGATTAACTATGGCTACACCTTC
j_call: TRBJ1-2; v_call: TRBV6-5; clone_size: -; cdr3_length: 13; d_call: -; cdr3_aa: CASSYSGVLGYTF; cdr3_nt: TGTGCCAGCAGTTACTCGGGGGTGCTCGGCTACACCTTC
j_call: TRBJ1-6; v_call: TRBV12-3/TRBV12-4; clone_size: once; cdr3_length: 14; d_call: -; cdr3_aa: CASSLPNNNSPLHF; cdr3_nt: TGTGCCAGCAGTCTCCCGAACAATAATTCACCCCTCCACTTT
j_call: TRBJ2-1; v_call: TRBV5-1; clone_size: -; cdr3_length: 17; d_call: TRBD2; cdr3_aa: CASSPDLAGGKYNEQFF; cdr3_nt: TGCGCCAGCAGTCCGGATCTAGCGGGGGGAAAGTACAATGAGCAGTTCTTC
j_call: TRBJ2-7; v_call: TRBV2; clone_size: -; cdr3_length: 11; d_call: -; cdr3_aa: CASSAAVWQYF; cdr3_nt: TGTGCCAGCAGTGCGGCGGTCTGGCAGTACTTC
j_call: TRBJ1-5; v_call: TRBV12-3/TRBV12-4; clone_size: -; cdr3_length: 14; d_call: TRBD1; cdr3_aa: CASSATGARGSQHF; cdr3_nt: TGTGCCAGCAGTGCAACAGGGGCGCGGGGGTCCCAGCATTTT
j_call: TRBJ2-5; v_call: TRBV19; clone_size: -; cdr3_length: 14; d_call: TRBD2; cdr3_aa: CASSRLAGEETQYF; cdr3_nt: TGTGCCAGTAGTCGACTAGCGGGAGAAGAGACCCAGTACTTC
j_call: TRBJ2-5; v_call: TRBV20-1; clone_size: -; cdr3_length: 16; d_call: TRBD1; cdr3_aa: CSATEVGRPSQGAQYF; cdr3_nt: TGCAGTGCTACCGAAGTCGGCAGGCCTAGCCAGGGGGCCCAGTACTTC
j_call: TRBJ1-2; v_call: TRBV28; clone_size: -; cdr3_length: 16; d_call: -; cdr3_aa: CASLTVAGTSFSGYTF; cdr3_nt: TGTGCCAGTTTGACCGTCGCCGGGACATCTTTCTCTGGCTACACCTTC
j_call: TRBJ2-7; v_call: TRBV20-1; clone_size: few; cdr3_length: 16; d_call: -; cdr3_aa: CSARDLRTPYSYEQYF; cdr3_nt: TGCAGTGCTAGAGATCTTCGCACTCCATACTCCTACGAGCAGTACTTC
j_call: TRBJ2-7; v_call: TRBV20-1; clone_size: few; cdr3_length: 13; d_call: TRBD2; cdr3_aa: CSAGSGGSYEQYF; cdr3_nt: TGCAGTGCTGGAAGCGGGGGCTCCTACGAGCAGTACTTC
j_call: TRBJ2-5; v_call: TRBV4-2; clone_size: -; cdr3_length: 15; d_call: -; cdr3_aa: CASSQPVGAQETQYF; cdr3_nt: TGTGCCAGCAGCCAACCCGTGGGGGCCCAAGAGACCCAGTACTTC
j_call: TRBJ1-6; v_call: TRBV19; clone_size: -; cdr3_length: 19; d_call: TRBD1; cdr3_aa: CASSMGQGKGWGNNSPLHF; cdr3_nt: TGTGCCAGTAGTATGGGACAGGGAAAGGGTTGGGGTAATAATTCACCCCTCCACTTT
j_call: TRBJ2-4; v_call: TRBV28; clone_size: -; cdr3_length: 15; d_call: -; cdr3_aa: CASSPYPARGNIQYF; cdr3_nt: TGTGCCAGCAGTCCCTACCCCGCTAGAGGAAACATTCAGTACTTC
j_call: TRBJ1-1; v_call: TRBV5-1; clone_size: -; cdr3_length: 16; d_call: -; cdr3_aa: CASSWGGSSMNTEAFF; cdr3_nt: TGCGCCAGCAGCTGGGGTGGCAGCAGTATGAACACTGAAGCTTTCTTT
j_call: TRBJ1-2; v_call: TRBV6-4; clone_size: -; cdr3_length: 16; d_call: -; cdr3_aa: CASSPSGADWDYGYTF; cdr3_nt: TGTGCCAGCAGTCCCTCGGGGGCCGATTGGGACTATGGCTACACCTTC
j_call: TRBJ2-3; v_call: TRBV6-1; clone_size: -; cdr3_length: 14; d_call: -; cdr3_aa: CAGLEGGDTDTQYF; cdr3_nt: TGTGCCGGCCTCGAGGGGGGGGACACAGATACGCAGTATTTT